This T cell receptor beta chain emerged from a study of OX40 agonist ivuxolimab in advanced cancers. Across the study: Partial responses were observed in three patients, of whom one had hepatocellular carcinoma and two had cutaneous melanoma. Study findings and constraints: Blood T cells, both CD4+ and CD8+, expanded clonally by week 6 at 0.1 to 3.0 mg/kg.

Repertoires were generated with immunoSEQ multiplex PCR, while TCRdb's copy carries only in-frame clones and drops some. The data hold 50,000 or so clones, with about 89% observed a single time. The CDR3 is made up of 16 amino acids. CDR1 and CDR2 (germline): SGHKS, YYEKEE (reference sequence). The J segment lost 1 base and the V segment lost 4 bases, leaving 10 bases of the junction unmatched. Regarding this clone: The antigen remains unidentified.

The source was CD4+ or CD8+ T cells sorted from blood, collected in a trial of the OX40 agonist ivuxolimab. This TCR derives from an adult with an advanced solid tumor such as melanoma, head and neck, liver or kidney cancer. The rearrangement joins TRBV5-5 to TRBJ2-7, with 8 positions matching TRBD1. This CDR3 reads CASSPTETGVSYEQYF. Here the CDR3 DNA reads TGTGCCAGCAGCCCTACCGAGACAGGGGTTTCCTACGAGCAGTACTTC.